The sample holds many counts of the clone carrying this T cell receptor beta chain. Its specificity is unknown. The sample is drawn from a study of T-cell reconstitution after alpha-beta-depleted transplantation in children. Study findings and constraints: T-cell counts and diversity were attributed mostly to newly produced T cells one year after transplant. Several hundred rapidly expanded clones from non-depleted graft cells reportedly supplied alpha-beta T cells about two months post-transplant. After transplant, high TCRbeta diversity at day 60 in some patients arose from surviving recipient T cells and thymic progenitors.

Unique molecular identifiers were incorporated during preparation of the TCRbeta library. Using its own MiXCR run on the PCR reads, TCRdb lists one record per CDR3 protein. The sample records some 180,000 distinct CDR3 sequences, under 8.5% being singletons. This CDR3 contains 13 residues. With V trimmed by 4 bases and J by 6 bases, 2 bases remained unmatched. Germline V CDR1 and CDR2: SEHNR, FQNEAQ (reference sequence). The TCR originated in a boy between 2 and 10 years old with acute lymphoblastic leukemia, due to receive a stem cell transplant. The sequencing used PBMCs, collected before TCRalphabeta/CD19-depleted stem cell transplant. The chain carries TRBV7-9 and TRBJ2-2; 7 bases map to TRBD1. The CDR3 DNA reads TGTGCCAGCAGCTGGGGACAGCCCGGGGAGCTGTTTTTT. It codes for CASSWGQPGELFF.